The TCR beta chain under discussion was sequenced for a study of OX40 agonist ivuxolimab in advanced cancers. The wider study: An anti-OX40 (CD134) antibody with agonistic activity, ivuxolimab, was administered to patients. Study-wide findings and caveats: Undetermined was the antigen specificity of the expanded peripheral T cells. With doses of 0.1-3.0 mg/kg, partial responders showed among the lowest clonal expansion.

Sampled blood was obtained at baseline, cycle 4 day 1, and cycle 7 day 1. Concerning this clone: Its antigen is not known.

Germline lookup yields CDR1 MDHEN and CDR2 SYDVKM. The ends lost 7 bases at V and 2 bases at J; junction bases unmatched: 9. The CDR3 has 15 amino acids. The assay was immunoSEQ multiplex PCR, and TCRdb's table has in-frame clones only and misses some. The sample shows approximately 75,000 clones, roughly nine tenths of them seen only once. The rearrangement links TRBV28 to TRBJ2-5; 8 nucleotides align to TRBD2. Sample: CD4+ or CD8+ T cells sorted from blood, taken in a trial of the OX40 agonist ivuxolimab. This receptor was taken from an adult with an advanced solid tumor such as melanoma, head and neck, liver or kidney cancer. This CDR3 is CASKGWAGGQETQYF. CDR3 DNA: TGTGCCAGCAAGGGGTGGGCGGGGGGACAAGAGACCCAGTACTTC.